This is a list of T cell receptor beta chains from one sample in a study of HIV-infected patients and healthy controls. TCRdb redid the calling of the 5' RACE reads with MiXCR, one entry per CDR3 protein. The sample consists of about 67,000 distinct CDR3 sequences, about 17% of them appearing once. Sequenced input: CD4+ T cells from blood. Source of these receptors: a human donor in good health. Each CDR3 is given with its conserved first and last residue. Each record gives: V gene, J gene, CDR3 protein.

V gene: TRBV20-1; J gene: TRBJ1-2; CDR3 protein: CSARERTGVWANYGYTF
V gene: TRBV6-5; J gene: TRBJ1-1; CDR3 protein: CASSYGQGIDTEAFF
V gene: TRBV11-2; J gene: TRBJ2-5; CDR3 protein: CASSLISPGQGGTQYF
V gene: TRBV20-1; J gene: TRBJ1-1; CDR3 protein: CSARPNTEAFF
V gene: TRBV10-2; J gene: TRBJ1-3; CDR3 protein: CASRDVERGVTIYF
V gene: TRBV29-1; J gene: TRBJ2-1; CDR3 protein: CSVAGEGGRAPGNEQFF
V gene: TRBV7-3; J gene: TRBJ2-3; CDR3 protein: CASSDPSYTDTQYF
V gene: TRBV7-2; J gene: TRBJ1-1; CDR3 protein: CASSSGQGFVAPNTEAFF
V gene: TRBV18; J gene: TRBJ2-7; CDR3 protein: CASSPVRGSYEQYF
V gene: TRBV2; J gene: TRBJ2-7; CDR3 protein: CASSDGVAIYEQYF
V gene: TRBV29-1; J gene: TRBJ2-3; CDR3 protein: CSVGASAGGTDTQYF
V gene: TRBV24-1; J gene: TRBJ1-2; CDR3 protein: CATSDLATSYGYTF
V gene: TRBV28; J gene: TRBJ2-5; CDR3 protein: CASSISGAGETQYF
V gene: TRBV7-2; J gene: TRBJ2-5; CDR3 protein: CASSRKGTSGRSQETQYF
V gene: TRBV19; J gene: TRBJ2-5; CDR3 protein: CASSITRSQETQYF
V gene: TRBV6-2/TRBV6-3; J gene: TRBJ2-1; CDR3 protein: CASSLPGGSGEQFF
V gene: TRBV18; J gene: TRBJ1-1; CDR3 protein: CASSPQNTEAFF
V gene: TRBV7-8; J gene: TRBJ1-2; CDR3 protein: CASSLEQTDYGYTF
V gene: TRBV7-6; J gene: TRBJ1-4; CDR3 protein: CASSLEPTGTLSAGEKLFF
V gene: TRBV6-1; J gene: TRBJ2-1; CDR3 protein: CASTAPGTGGNEQFF
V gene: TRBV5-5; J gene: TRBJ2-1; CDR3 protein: CASSSGTVSYNEQFF
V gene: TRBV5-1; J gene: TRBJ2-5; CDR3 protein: CASSPMTSGSEHQTQYF
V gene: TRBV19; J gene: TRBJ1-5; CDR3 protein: CASSIGAGVSNQPQHF
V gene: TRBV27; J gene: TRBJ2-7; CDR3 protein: CASSLLGARDEQYF
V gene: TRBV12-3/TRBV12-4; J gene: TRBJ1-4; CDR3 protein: CASSPQGAANEKLFF
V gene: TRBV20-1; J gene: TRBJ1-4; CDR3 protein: CSAFSGTEKLFF
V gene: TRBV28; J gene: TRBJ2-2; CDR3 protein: CASSLPGLAGDTGELFF
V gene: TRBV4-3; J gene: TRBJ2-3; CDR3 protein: CASSQAQTGTDTQYF
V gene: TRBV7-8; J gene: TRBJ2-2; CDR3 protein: CASSFKQGRINTGELFF
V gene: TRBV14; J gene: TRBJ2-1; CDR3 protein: CASSQHSAGNEQFF
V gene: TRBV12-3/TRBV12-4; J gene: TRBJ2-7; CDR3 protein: CASSSEGSSYEQYF
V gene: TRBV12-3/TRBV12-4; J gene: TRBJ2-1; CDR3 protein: CASNPPWGRSVQFF
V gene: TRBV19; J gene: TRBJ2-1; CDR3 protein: CASSIDFRLPYNEQFF
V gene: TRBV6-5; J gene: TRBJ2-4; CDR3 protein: CASRVDRAKNIQYF
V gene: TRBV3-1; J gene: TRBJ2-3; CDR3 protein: CASSHLAGDTQYF
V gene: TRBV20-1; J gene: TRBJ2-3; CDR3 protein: CSAIKGGGTDTQYF
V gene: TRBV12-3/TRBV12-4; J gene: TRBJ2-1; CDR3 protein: CASSPRGFDNEQFF
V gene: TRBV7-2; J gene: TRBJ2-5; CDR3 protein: CASSPNGGPETQYF
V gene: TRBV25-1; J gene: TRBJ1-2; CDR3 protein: CASSEGGFYGYTF
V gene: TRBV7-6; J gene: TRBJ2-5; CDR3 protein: CASSSNRRGGETQYF
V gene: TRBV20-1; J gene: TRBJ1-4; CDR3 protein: CSARAVGKEFNEKLFF
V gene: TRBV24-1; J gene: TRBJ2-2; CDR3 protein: CATSVGQLNTGELFF
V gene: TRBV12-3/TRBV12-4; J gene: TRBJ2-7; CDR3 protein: CASSLEAGRGYEQYF
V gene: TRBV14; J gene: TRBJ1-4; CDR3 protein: CASSQAHLGEKLFF
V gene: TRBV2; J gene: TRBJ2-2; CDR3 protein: CASRFPLAGVETGELFF
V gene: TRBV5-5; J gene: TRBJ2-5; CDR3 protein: CASSKGLAGQETQYF
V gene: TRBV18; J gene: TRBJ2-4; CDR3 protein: CASSEQGAGDIQYF
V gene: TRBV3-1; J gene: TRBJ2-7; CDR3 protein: CASSPPGQRYYEQYF